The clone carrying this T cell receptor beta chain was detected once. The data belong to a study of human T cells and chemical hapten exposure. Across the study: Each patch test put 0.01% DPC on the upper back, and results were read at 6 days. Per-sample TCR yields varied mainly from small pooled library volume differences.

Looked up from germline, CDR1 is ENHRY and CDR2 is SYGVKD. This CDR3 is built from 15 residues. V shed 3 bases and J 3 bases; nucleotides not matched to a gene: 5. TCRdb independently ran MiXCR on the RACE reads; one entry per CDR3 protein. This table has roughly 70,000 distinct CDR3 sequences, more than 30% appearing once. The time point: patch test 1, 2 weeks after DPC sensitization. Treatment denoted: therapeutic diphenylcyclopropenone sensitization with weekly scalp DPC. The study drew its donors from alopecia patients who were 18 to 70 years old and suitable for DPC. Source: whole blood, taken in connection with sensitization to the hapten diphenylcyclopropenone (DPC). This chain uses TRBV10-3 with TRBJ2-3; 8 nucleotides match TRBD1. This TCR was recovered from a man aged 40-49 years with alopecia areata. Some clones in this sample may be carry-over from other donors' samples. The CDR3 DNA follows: TGTGCCATCAGTGAAGGGACAGGAGGAACAGATACGCAGTATTTT. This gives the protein CAISEGTGGTDTQYF.